This TCR beta chain was recovered during a study of blood T cell repertoires in COVID-19 (dated by TCRdb to about 2020). Study-level background: The collaborator samples originated in the United States, Italy and Spain and spanned the acute and convalescent phases of COVID-19. The prospective study material was composed of cDNA or gDNA derived from T cells, B-cell-depleted T cells, or PBMCs. The dataset comprised deeply sampled blood TCRbeta repertoires from subjects exposed to, actively infected with, or recovered from COVID-19. A freely available public database, intended as a resource for researchers studying the immune response to SARS-CoV-2, is where the repertoires were released. The samples were drawn from the first 160 participants of the ongoing ImmuneRACE study and from about 1,200 subjects provided by 6 global collaborators. Nearly every sample came with metadata listing a de-identified subject ID, COVID-19 status, age in years and sex. HLA class I and class II types, where available, came from metadata supplied by the sample provider rather than from assay-based typing.

Participants in the prospective study were enrolled through a virtual design, were aged roughly 18 to 100 years, and lived in 24 United States geographic areas. In the prospective study, cohorts were assigned on the basis of participant-reported clinical history obtained from a screening survey and a study questionnaire. For ImmuneRACE Cohort 3, a participant was defined as recovered based on two consecutive negative NP/OP PCR tests, clearance by a healthcare professional, or resolution of symptoms. In the prospective study, mobile phlebotomists collected whole blood, serum and a nasopharyngeal or oropharyngeal swab from each participant. Additional blood draws and questionnaires over an approximately 2-month period could optionally be provided by prospective study participants. Blood samples from the prospective study were shipped frozen or at room temperature prior to DNA extraction. Trimmed from V: 2 bases; trimmed from J: 5 bases; junction bases lacking a gene match: 7. According to the germline V gene, CDR1 reads SGHRS and CDR2 reads YFSETQ. The CDR3 runs 16 residues from the cysteine to the phenylalanine. Here the CDR3 DNA is all that survives: 48 bases in frame from base 1.

Broad study findings and their caveats: Clinical and demographic metadata were provided uncurated, with the amount varying by source and participant.

TCRbeta CDR3 regions were amplified from genomic DNA by means of the immunoSEQ Assay, a bias-controlled multiplex PCR. The authors' analysis ran thus. The number of nucleated cells in each sample was estimated from the amplification of reference gene primers within the assay. Sequence reads were collapsed and filtered to measure the absolute abundance of every unique TCRbeta CDR3 rearrangement. For each sample, productive Simpson clonality was calculated as the square root of Simpson's diversity index across productive rearrangements. TCRdb provides this immuneACCESS table in a form limited to in-frame rearrangements. Some clones are lacking; in checked studies, under half of them reflect an unresolved V gene, and why the rest are absent is not known. The V and J calls and the clone size are those of that table, but D and trimming were determined from the DNA. This sample lists fewer than 300,000 clones; less than 85% were detected once. The ten largest clones add up to 2% to 3% of the sample.

Worth noting for this clone: It lacks a known antigen. It has no much larger one-base neighbor in the sample; base qualities were not kept.

The rearranged segments are TRBV5-1 and TRBJ1-6, with 7 bases matching TRBD1. Sequenced: PBMCs or T cells enriched from blood (not recorded which). This clonotype was obtained from a woman in her forties or fifties who had recovered from COVID-19. CDR3 protein: CASSFIGTAHNSPLHF. The DNA sequence is given as TGCGCCAGCAGCTTTATAGGGACAGCTCATAATTCACCCCTCCACTTT.